Listed here are 14 T cell receptor beta chains from one sample, sequenced in a study of spatial heterogeneity in lung cancer (dated by TCRdb to the late 2010s). The time point label, as the study defines it: sample taken at primary tumor resection. The method behind the library was 5' RACE. Sequenced on a NextSeq 500. TCRdb cleaned the public reads at Q25 with fastp, built clones with MiXCR and kept in-frame beta chains. Every distinct CDR3 protein forms one entry, paired with its most common genes and DNA. The sample yields about 21,000 distinct CDR3 sequences; approximately 5.8% were counted once. Approximately 30% of the sample is held by the ten biggest clonotypes. This material consisted of PBMCs, taken at surgery. These receptors were collected from a male donor with early-stage non-small cell lung cancer.

The sample holds many counts of this clonotype. The chain couples TRBV5-1 to TRBJ2-3; 7 positions match TRBD1. Germline V gene sequence: CDR1 SGHRS, CDR2 YFSETQ. This CDR3 region has 14 residues. J lost 1 base, V lost 3 bases, and 2 bases had no gene match. DNA of the CDR3: TGCGCCAGCAGCTCAGGACAGGGCACAGATACGCAGTATTTT. Translated: CASSSGQGTDTQYF. The full variable domain, its missing parts supplied by reference TRBV5-1 and TRBJ2-3, is KAGVTQTPRYLIKTRGQQVTLSCSPISGHRSVSWYQQTPGQGLQFLFEYFSETQRNKGNFPGRFSGRQFSNSRSEMNVSTLELGDSALYLCASSSGQGTDTQYFGPGTRLTVL.

This clonotype was observed many times. One end of the junction fails to match germline, which may point to a read error. The chain recombines TRBV24-1 with TRBJ2-2; D is tentatively TRBD1 or TRBD2 (5 bases each). There are 15 residues in the CDR3. CDR1 and CDR2 (germline): KGHDR, SFDVKD. The CDR3 DNA is TGTGCCACCAGTGCCAGGGTATCAATCGACGGGGAACTGTTTTTT. As protein: CATSARVSIDGELFF.

As for this clonotype: A single base separates this from a much larger clone, so it may be a read error. This sequence joins TRBV7-2 and TRBJ2-7, with TRBD2 matching over 7 bases. Germline assignment: CDR1 SGHTA and CDR2 FQGNSA. The CDR3 totals 13 residues. The CDR3 protein is CASSGGRDYGQYF. For the CDR3, the DNA is TGTGCCAGCAGCGGGGGTAGGGACTACGGGCAGTACTTC. The entire variable domain, with the rest obtained from reference TRBV7-2 and TRBJ2-7, is as follows: GAGVSQSPSNKVTEKGKDVELRCDPISGHTALYWYRQSLGQGLEFLIYFQGNSAPDKSGLPSDRFSAERTGGSVSTLTIQRTQQEDSAVYLCASSGGRDYGQYFGPGTRLTVT.

This clonotype was detected only a few times. The chain carries TRBV7-2 and TRBJ2-5; 8 positions agree with TRBD2. Trimming cost V 5 bases and J 6 bases; bases outside gene matches: 8. Germline V CDR1 and CDR2: SGHTA, FQGNSA. The CDR3 consists of 14 residues. The DNA for the CDR3 is TGTGCCAGCAGCAGTAGCGGGGCCGCAAAGACCCAGTACTTC. This gives the protein CASSSSGAAKTQYF.

This clonotype has ten or more counts. J is TRBJ2-4 and V is TRBV9, with 10 bases fitting TRBD2. CDR1 and CDR2 (germline): SGDLS, YYNGEE. The CDR3 runs 14 residues. The J segment lost 10 bases and the V segment lost 3 bases, leaving 7 bases of the junction unmatched. The CDR3 sequence: CASSATDSGGIQYF. As DNA, the CDR3 is TGTGCCAGCAGCGCTACGGATAGCGGGGGGATTCAGTACTTC. Full variable domain (rest looked up from reference TRBV9 and TRBJ2-4): DSGVTQTPKHLITATGQRVTLRCSPRSGDLSVYWYQQSLDQGLQFLIQYYNGEERAKGNILERFSAQQFPDLHSELNLSSLELGDSALYFCASSATDSGGIQYFGAGTRLSVL.

The chain has TRBV20-1 and TRBJ2-5, with 9 bases aligning to TRBD2. This CDR3 comprises 18 residues. Per the germline V gene, CDR1 is DFQATT and CDR2 is SNEGSKA (reference sequence). J lost 2 bases, V lost 1 base, and 14 bases had no gene match. The DNA of the CDR3 is TGCAGTGCTAGAGTTCCATCGGGAGAGCGGGGGGCACAAGAGACCCAGTACTTC. Amino acid sequence: CSARVPSGERGAQETQYF.

This clonotype was seen repeatedly, ten times or more. The chain combines TRBV7-9 with TRBJ1-1; D remains unclear. The length of the CDR3 is 15 residues. Trimming took off 1 base at V and 1 base at J, with 10 bases between the two ends. Germline V lookup: CDR1 SEHNR, CDR2 FQNEAQ (reference sequence). CDR3 sequence: CASSLVSLGNTEAFF. CDR3 sequence (DNA): TGTGCCAGCAGCTTAGTCTCTCTTGGGAACACTGAAGCTTTCTTT. Full variable domain (remainder filled in from reference TRBV7-9 and TRBJ1-1): DTGVSQNPRHKITKRGQNVTFRCDPISEHNRLYWYRQTLGQGPEFLTYFQNEAQLEKSRLLSDRFSAERPKGSFSTLEIQRTEQGDSAMYLCASSLVSLGNTEAFFGQGTRLTVV.

The sample holds many counts of this clonotype. The chain combines TRBV7-3 with TRBJ2-7, with D perhaps TRBD1 or TRBD2 (6 bases each). This CDR3 spans 17 amino acids. The germline CDR1 and CDR2 sequences are SGHTA and FQGTGA. Trimming pared 0 bases from V and 7 bases from J, leaving 22 bases between. The CDR3: CASSLTYGGHATVEQYF. CDR3 nucleotides: TGTGCCAGCAGCTTAACGTACGGGGGCCATGCTACTGTGGAGCAGTACTTC.

This clonotype appeared many times. This chain joins TRBV7-2 and TRBJ2-7; 14 nucleotides match TRBD2. The germline V gene has CDR1 SGHTA and CDR2 FQGNSA. CDR3 length: 15 residues. The V segment lost 4 bases and the J segment 3 bases; nucleotides outside the gene matches: 2. The CDR3 loop is CASSSGTSGSYEQYF. The CDR3 DNA reads TGTGCCAGCAGCTCGGGGACTAGCGGGAGCTACGAGCAGTACTTC.

The sample holds many counts of this clonotype. The chain links TRBV12-3 or TRBV12-4 to TRBJ1-1; perhaps TRBD1 as D (6 bases). The CDR3 has 13 amino acids. V was trimmed by 3 bases and J by 1 base, leaving 6 bases between them. The chain's CDR3 is CASSLGQNTEAFF. The CDR3 DNA follows: TGTGCCAGCAGTTTGGGACAGAACACTGAAGCTTTCTTT.

This chain connects TRBV7-9 to TRBJ2-1; 9 nucleotides align to TRBD1. Germline values: CDR1 SEHNR, CDR2 FQNEAQ (reference sequence). V trimming: 1 base; J trimming: 13 bases; junction bases outside the gene matches: 8. This CDR3 has 14 residues. The CDR3 loop is CASSLVKQGATQFF. CDR3 bases: TGTGCCAGCAGCTTAGTGAAACAGGGGGCCACTCAGTTCTTC.

This clonotype was observed at least ten times. The chain recombines TRBV28 with TRBJ1-5; 9 bases map to TRBD1. Per germline, CDR1 MDHEN and CDR2 SYDVKM. This CDR3 has 15 amino acids. The V gene end was trimmed by 6 bases and the J gene end by 6 bases; junction bases not matched to a gene: 9. CDR3 coding DNA: TGTGCCAGCAGCCTCGACGGGACAGGGAGTCAGCCCCAGCATTTT. Residues: CASSLDGTGSQPQHF. The full variable domain, with the rest looked up from reference TRBV28 and TRBJ1-5, is DVKVTQSSRYLVKRTGEKVFLECVQDMDHENMFWYRQDPGLGLRLIYFSYDVKMKEKGDIPEGYSVSREKKERFSLILESASTNQTSMYLCASSLDGTGSQPQHFGDGTRLSIL.

The chain couples TRBV3-1 to TRBJ1-4; D is possibly TRBD1 (5 bases). CDR1 and CDR2 from the germline V gene are LGHDT and YNNKEL (reference sequence). The CDR3 consists of 15 residues. V lost 4 bases, J lost 2 bases, and 11 bases lay in between. The CDR3 coding sequence is TGTGCCAGCAGCCCCTACCGGGGGACTAATGAAAAACTGTTTTTT. Translation gives CASSPYRGTNEKLFF. The full variable domain, with the rest looked up from reference TRBV3-1 and TRBJ1-4, is DTAVSQTPKYLVTQMGNDKSIKCEQNLGHDTMYWYKQDSKKFLKIMFSYNNKELIINETVPNRFSPKSPDKAHLNLHINSLELGDSAVYFCASSPYRGTNEKLFFGSGTQLSVL.

This clonotype was counted many times. The chain has TRBV2 and TRBJ1-1, with 8 nucleotides matching TRBD1. This CDR3 is 12 amino acids long. V trimming: 11 bases; J trimming: 4 bases; junction bases outside the gene matches: 6. The germline CDR1 and CDR2 sequences are SNHLY and FYNNEI. The CDR3 sequence is CADSQGGTEAFF. The DNA of the CDR3 is TGTGCCGACTCACAGGGGGGCACTGAAGCTTTCTTT.